This T cell receptor beta chain was retrieved from a study of graft-versus-host responses after intestinal transplantation. Study summary: Recipients across the board were started on anti-thymocyte globulin induction, then kept on tacrolimus and steroids for two to four years. Study-level findings and limits: Levels of circulating GvH clones at their peak were associated with early post-transplant HvG declines. The recipient marrow held GvH clones, and some of them showed up first in ileum or blood.

The data were produced by immunoSEQ multiplex PCR, yet TCRdb's version contains in-frame clones alone and is incomplete. Of over 100,000 clones listed, about 93% are singletons. Trimming cost V 1 base and J 0 bases, with 7 bases left between them. The germline V gene has CDR1 SEHNR and CDR2 FQNEAQ (reference sequence). The CDR3 has 14 residues. On this clone itself: Its antigen is as yet unknown.

The chain combines TRBV7-9 with TRBJ2-7; D gene ambiguous. Material: unstimulated CD4+ T cells sorted from spleen or lymph node cells, obtained before intestinal transplant. This clonotype originated in a human donor who received an intestinal transplant. As DNA, the CDR3 is TGTGCCAGCAGCTTAGACAGACCCTCCTACGAGCAGTACTTC. Its protein is CASSLDRPSYEQYF.